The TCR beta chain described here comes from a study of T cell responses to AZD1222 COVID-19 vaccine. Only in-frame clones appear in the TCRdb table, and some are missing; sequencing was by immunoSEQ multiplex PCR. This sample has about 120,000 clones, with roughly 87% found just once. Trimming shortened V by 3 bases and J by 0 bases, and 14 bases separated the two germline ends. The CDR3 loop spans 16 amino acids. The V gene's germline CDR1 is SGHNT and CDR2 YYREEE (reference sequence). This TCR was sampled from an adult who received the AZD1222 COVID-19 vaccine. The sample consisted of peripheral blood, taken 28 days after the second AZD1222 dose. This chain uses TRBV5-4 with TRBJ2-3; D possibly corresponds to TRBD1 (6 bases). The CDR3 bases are TGTGCCAGCAGCTCCGGACAGAACCCCAGCACAGATACGCAGTATTTT. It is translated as CASSSGQNPSTDTQYF. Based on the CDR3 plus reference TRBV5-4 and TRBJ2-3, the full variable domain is ETGVTQSPTHLIKTRGQQVTLRCSSQSGHNTVSWYQQALGQGPQFIFQYYREEENGRGNFPPRFSGLQFPNYSSELNVNALELDDSALYLCASSSGQNPSTDTQYFGPGTRLTVL.